The entry that follows covers one T cell receptor beta chain sequence. Its target is not known. This record belongs to a study of blood T cells in healthy people across ages. Notes on the study in general: When set beside aged donors, long-lived donors presented more naive CD4+ cells and higher diversity. Unsorted PBMCs prevented conclusive naive versus antigen-experienced comparison. In older individuals, TCR beta diversity per million T cells was lower, falling roughly linearly with age.

Then a second PCR, running roughly 7 to 11 cycles, was carried out with a sample-barcoded 5' primer and a J-beta primer mix. Each TCR beta cDNA got a 12-nucleotide random molecular identifier. TCRdb re-called the 5' RACE reads through MiXCR, storing one row per CDR3 protein. The table includes roughly 1.5 million distinct CDR3 sequences, about 42% detected once. Unmatched junction bases numbered 10, after V lost 1 base and J lost 8 bases. Germline V gene lookup returns CDR1 MGHDK and CDR2 SYGVNS. This CDR3 contains 16 residues. The sequencing sample was made of blood. The chain combines TRBV25-1 with TRBJ2-3; 9 bases agree with TRBD2. The sequence came from a young woman in good health. The CDR3 is CASSEFAGGPPGTQYF. The CDR3, as DNA: TGTGCCAGCAGTGAATTCGCGGGAGGGCCCCCTGGTACGCAGTATTTT.